Listed below are T cell receptor beta chains from one sample, sequenced in a study of response to subunit inactivated influenza vaccine. TCRdb redid the calling of the RT-PCR reads with MiXCR, one entry per CDR3 protein. The sample holds hundreds of thousands of distinct CDR3 sequences; approximately 15% are singletons and the top ten take 6.5% to 8.5%. The source material was PBMCs from blood, sampled 14 to 15 days before vaccination. Source of these receptors: a man in his forties or fifties who received an inactivated influenza vaccine. CDR3s include the opening cysteine and the closing phenylalanine or tryptophan. A D gene is named only where the DNA matches it firmly. The size of a clone is reported for some rows only, either as once, few or many, or as a class for expanded clones.

TRBJ2-7	14	.	.	TRBV3-1	TGTGCCAGCAGCCCTGAACGGGGAACCTACGAGCAGTACTTC	CASSPERGTYEQYF
TRBJ2-5	16	TRBD2	.	TRBV20-1	TGCAGTGCTGACGAGGCCGGGACTACCTACCAAGAGACCCAGTACTTC	CSADEAGTTYQETQYF
TRBJ1-6	14	TRBD1	.	TRBV6-5	TGTGCCAGCGGTTTGGGAGGGGGCTTTTCACCCCTCCACTTT	CASGLGGGFSPLHF
TRBJ2-7	14	.	.	TRBV7-9	TGTGCCAGCAGCTTAGCTACTAGTTTACACGAGCAGTACTTC	CASSLATSLHEQYF
TRBJ1-5	13	.	many	TRBV5-1	TGCGCCAGCAGCTTAAGGTACGATCAGCCCCAGCATTTT	CASSLRYDQPQHF
TRBJ2-5	16	TRBD2	few	TRBV28	TGTGCCAGCAGTTCCCTTTCGGGCGGGAGACAAGAGACCCAGTACTTC	CASSSLSGGRQETQYF
TRBJ2-1	14	TRBD1	many	TRBV18	TGTGCCAGCTCACCTCTACAGGGGGACAATGAGCAGTTCTTC	CASSPLQGDNEQFF
TRBJ2-7	11	.	many	TRBV11-2	TGTGCCAGCAGCATATCCTACGAGCAGTACTTC	CASSISYEQYF
TRBJ1-5	15	.	few	TRBV20-1	TGCAGTGCTAGAGCAGGGAGTTTTAGCAATCAGCCCCAGCATTTT	CSARAGSFSNQPQHF
TRBJ1-6	15	.	.	TRBV5-6	TGTGCCAGCACCCCCAGGAGCTCCTATAATTCACCCCTCCACTTT	CASTPRSSYNSPLHF
TRBJ2-1	17	TRBD2	few	TRBV15	TGTGCCACCAGCAGGCAATGGACTAGCGGGAGTACCAATGAGCAGTTCTTC	CATSRQWTSGSTNEQFF
TRBJ2-6	16	.	few	TRBV4-2	TGTGCCAGCAGCCAAGTAATTGGCTCTGGGGCCAACGTCCTGACTTTC	CASSQVIGSGANVLTF
TRBJ1-5	14	TRBD1	many	TRBV12-3/TRBV12-4	TGTGCCAGCAGTTTAAGGCAGGGGGGTCAGCCCCAGCATTTT	CASSLRQGGQPQHF
TRBJ1-6	15	.	few	TRBV18	TGTGCCAGCTCCCCCCGACGGACCTATAATTCACCCCTCCACTTT	CASSPRRTYNSPLHF
TRBJ2-5	12	.	few	TRBV4-1	TGCGCCAGCAGCCAAGAGGTTGCCCCTCAGTACTTC	CASSQEVAPQYF
TRBJ1-1	15	.	.	TRBV18	TGTGCCAGCTCACCGGCGGGCAGCCTCCACCCTGGGGCTTTCTTT	CASSPAGSLHPGAFF
TRBJ2-5	14	.	few	TRBV6-1	TGTGCCAGCAGCCGTCCGACAGAGCAAGAGACCCAGTACTTC	CASSRPTEQETQYF